These 11 T cell receptor beta chains were sequenced from one sample in a study of T cells in Graves' hyperthyroidism and ophthalmopathy. The CDR3 regions of TCR beta were amplified from RNA transcripts. The HTBI primer set was used in a first-round RT-PCR of the TCR CDR3. TCRdb recomputed calls from the multiplex PCR reads with MiXCR, one row per CDR3 protein. There are under 350,000 distinct CDR3 sequences in the sample; under 25% occur only once, and 50% lies in the top ten. The source material was blood. Receptor source: a woman in her forties or fifties with Graves' hyperthyroidism.

The sample holds many counts of this clonotype. The chain recombines TRBV7-8 with TRBJ2-3; 10 bases match TRBD2. The CDR3 sequence is 16 residues long. Germline V gene data show CDR1 as SGHVS and CDR2 as FQNEAQ. Trimming removed 4 bases from V and 0 bases from J; junction bases left unmatched: 4. The CDR3 protein is CASSSKTSGSTDTQYF. The CDR3 nucleotides are TGTGCCAGCAGCTCGAAGACTAGCGGGAGCACAGATACGCAGTATTTT. The full variable domain, its missing parts supplied by reference TRBV7-8 and TRBJ2-3, is GAGVSQSPRYKVAKRGQDVALRCDPISGHVSLFWYQQALGQGPEFLTYFQNEAQLDKSGLPSDRFFAERPEGSVSTLKIQRTQQEDSAVYLCASSSKTSGSTDTQYFGPGTRLTVL.

This clonotype was seen a handful of times. This rearrangement joins TRBV7-3 to TRBJ2-3; D is ambiguous. This CDR3 contains 13 residues. CDR1 SGHTA and CDR2 FQGTGA come from the germline V gene. V lost 0 bases to trimming and J lost 2 bases, with 3 bases between them. The CDR3 here is CASSLTYTDTQYF. In nucleotides, the CDR3 is TGTGCCAGCAGCTTAACCTACACAGATACGCAGTATTTT.

The J gene is TRBJ2-7, the V gene TRBV20-1; D possibly corresponds to TRBD2 (5 bases). Germline lookup yields CDR1 DFQATT and CDR2 SNEGSKA (reference sequence). This CDR3 comprises 16 residues. Deletions cut 0 bases from V and 4 bases from J, with 19 bases between. CDR3: CSARDPAGPRHYEQYF. DNA of the CDR3: TGCAGTGCTAGAGATCCGGCGGGTCCCCGTCATTACGAGCAGTACTTC.

The rearrangement links TRBV27 to TRBJ2-5, with 8 positions matching TRBD2. V was clipped by 10 bases and J by 6 bases; unmatched bases: 7. Per germline, CDR1 MNHEY and CDR2 SMNVEV (reference sequence). The CDR3 spans 12 residues. The CDR3 loop reads CATRTSRQTQYF. The CDR3 DNA reads as TGTGCCACCAGGACTAGCAGACAGACCCAGTACTTC.

This clonotype has a count of ten or more. The V call is TRBV28, the J call TRBJ2-1, with 12 positions matching TRBD2. The J segment lost 7 bases and the V segment lost 2 bases, leaving 9 bases of the junction unmatched. The germline gives CDR1 MDHEN, CDR2 SYDVKM. The CDR3 runs to 17 residues. The CDR3 DNA reads TGTGCCAGCAGTTTACCCCGACTAGCGGGAGTACGGAATGAGCAGTTCTTC. This sequence encodes CASSLPRLAGVRNEQFF.

This clonotype was seen at least ten times. This rearrangement joins TRBV7-9 to TRBJ2-1; 7 nucleotides match TRBD2. The CDR3 covers 13 residues. CDR1 SEHNR and CDR2 FQNEAQ come from the germline V gene (reference sequence). Trimming at V came to 1 base and at J to 10 bases, leaving 4 bases not matched to a gene. Written as DNA, the CDR3 is TGTGCCAGCAGCTTAGAGCCGGGACTAGAGCAGTTCTTC. Protein: CASSLEPGLEQFF.

This rearrangement joins TRBV12-3 or TRBV12-4 to TRBJ2-3; 9 bases line up with TRBD2. The V gene end was trimmed by 3 bases and the J gene end by 0 bases; junction bases not matched to a gene: 4. CDR3 length: 16 residues. The CDR3 here is CASSFPSGTSTDTQYF. The CDR3 nucleotides read TGTGCCAGCAGTTTTCCTAGCGGGACTAGCACAGATACGCAGTATTTT.

This clonotype was observed at least ten times. The CDR3 DNA reads as TGCAGTGCAACCGGGACTAGCGGGACGGCGGCCCAGTACTTC. Translated, it gives CSATGTSGTAAQYF. The V call is TRBV20-1, the J call TRBJ2-5, with 13 positions matching TRBD2. In germline, CDR1 is DFQATT, CDR2 SNEGSKA (reference sequence). The V segment lost 6 bases and the J segment 9 bases; nucleotides outside the gene matches: 10. This CDR3 has 14 residues.

V is TRBV20-1 and J is TRBJ2-3; 8 nucleotides align to TRBD2. The germline V gene encodes CDR1 DFQATT and CDR2 SNEGSKA (reference sequence). There are 17 residues in the CDR3. J was trimmed by 1 base and V by 6 bases; bases with no gene match: 15. CDR3 residues: CSAKRTSSSRRTDTQYF. The CDR3 nucleotides read TGCAGTGCAAAAAGGACTAGCAGCTCGCGGCGCACAGATACGCAGTATTTT.

The V gene is TRBV28, the J gene TRBJ1-5; D possibly corresponds to TRBD1 (5 bases). Trimming stripped 6 bases from V and 4 bases from J, with 13 bases between. Germline loops: CDR1 MDHEN, CDR2 SYDVKM. The CDR3 has 14 amino acids. For the CDR3, the DNA is TGTGCCAGCAGCCGGACAAGGTTTAATCAGCCCCAGCATTTT. Residues: CASSRTRFNQPQHF.

This clonotype was counted at least ten times. The V and J genes are TRBV2 and TRBJ1-4; no firm D call. CDR1 is SNHLY and CDR2 is FYNNEI in the germline V gene. V lost 1 base, J lost 8 bases, and 11 bases lay in between. This CDR3 spans 14 amino acids. CDR3: CASSEVEGAEKLFF. The CDR3 DNA is TGTGCCAGCAGTGAAGTTGAGGGTGCGGAAAAACTGTTTTTT.